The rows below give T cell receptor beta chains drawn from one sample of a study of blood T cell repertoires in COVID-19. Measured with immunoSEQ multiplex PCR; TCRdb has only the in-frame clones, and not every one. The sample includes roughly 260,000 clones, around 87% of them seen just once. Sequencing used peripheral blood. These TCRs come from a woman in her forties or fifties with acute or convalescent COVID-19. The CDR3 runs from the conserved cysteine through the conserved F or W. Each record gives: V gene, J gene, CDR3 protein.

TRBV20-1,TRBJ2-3,CSAAGDTQYF
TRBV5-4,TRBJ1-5,CASSLLYRVRLGQPQHF
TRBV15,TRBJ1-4,CATSRETGVEKLFF
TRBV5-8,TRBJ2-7,CASPGQASYEQYF
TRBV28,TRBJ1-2,CASSKGGGAQVYGYTF
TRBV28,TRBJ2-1,CASVPAGTSGSNEQFF
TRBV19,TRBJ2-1,CASSKRLTGLAGGNYNEQFF
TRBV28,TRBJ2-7,CASSVQKTYEQYF
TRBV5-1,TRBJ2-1,CASSLSSGVVNEQFF
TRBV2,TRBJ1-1,CASNDRLEAFF
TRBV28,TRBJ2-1,CASSLSPSTNEQFF
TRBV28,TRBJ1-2,CASSPPGFYGYTF
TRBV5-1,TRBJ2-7,CASSAQAHYEQYF